This is a list of T cell receptor beta chains from one sample in a study of blood T cell repertoires in COVID-19. Assay: immunoSEQ multiplex PCR; the TCRdb copy retains only in-frame clones and omits some. In the table there are some 380,000 clones, around 91% of which are singletons. Sequenced material: peripheral blood. The source is a young man with active or convalescent COVID-19. Both conserved end residues are part of each CDR3. A D gene is named only where the DNA matches it firmly. Where a row states a size, it is once, few, many or the class of an expanded clone; other rows omit it.

clone_size j_call v_call d_call cdr3_nt cdr3_aa
. TRBJ1-6 TRBV11-2 TRBD1 TGTGCCAGCAGCTTAAAGACAGGGGGCCGTTCACCCCTCCACTTT CASSLKTGGRSPLHF
. TRBJ2-7 TRBV27 . TGTGCCAGCACCCCTGGGAGGGGACAAACCTACGAGCAGTACTTC CASTPGRGQTYEQYF
. TRBJ2-2 TRBV12-3/TRBV12-4 . TGTGCCAGCACGCGTGGCACCGGGGAGCTGTTTTTT CASTRGTGELFF
. TRBJ2-7 TRBV18 TRBD2 TGTGCCAGCTCCTTGACGGGCCGGGAGGTCGAGCAGTACTTC CASSLTGREVEQYF
. TRBJ2-5 TRBV9 TRBD1 TGTGCCAGCAGCGCCGCATTCAGGGACAGTCAAGAGACCCAGTACTTC CASSAAFRDSQETQYF
. TRBJ2-7 TRBV7-3 TRBD2 TGTGCCAGCAGCTTATCTAGCGGGGGCCCCTACGAGCAGTACTTC CASSLSSGGPYEQYF
. TRBJ2-5 TRBV12-3/TRBV12-4 . TGTGCCAGCAGTTTTCGTGAGTTTGAGACCCAGTACTTC CASSFREFETQYF
. TRBJ1-2 TRBV10-3 TRBD1 TGTGCCATCAATGTAGGGGGCGCATCGGGCGGCTACACCTTC CAINVGGASGGYTF
. TRBJ1-3 TRBV6-6 TRBD1 TGTGCCAGCAAAGAACAGGGGGGCTCTGGAAACACCATATATTTT CASKEQGGSGNTIYF
. TRBJ2-5 TRBV7-9 . TGTGCCAGCAGCTCCTTCGTTACAGGGCGGTCGGAGACCCAGTACTTC CASSSFVTGRSETQYF
once TRBJ2-7 TRBV21-1 . TGTGCCAGCCCCCAAGGCGGGGTATCAACGCAAGAGCAGTACTTC CASPQGGVSTQEQYF
few TRBJ2-2 TRBV7-6 TRBD1 TGTGCCAGCAGCCTAGGGGGCGCCGGCACCGGGGAGCTGTTTTTT CASSLGGAGTGELFF
. TRBJ1-4 TRBV28 . TGTGCCAGCAGTTTGTCAGTTGGGAGGACTAATGAAAAACTGTTTTTT CASSLSVGRTNEKLFF
. TRBJ2-7 TRBV29-1 TRBD1 TGCAGCGTTCAGGGGGCTAACTACGAGCAGTACTTC CSVQGANYEQYF
few TRBJ1-1 TRBV7-9 TRBD1 TGTGCCAGTCGGAAAGGGACAGCGAACACTGAAGCTTTCTTT CASRKGTANTEAFF
few TRBJ1-2 TRBV6-5 TRBD1 TGTGCCAGCAGTCCAGACAGGGGGATTGGCTACACCTTC CASSPDRGIGYTF
once TRBJ1-4 TRBV27 . TGTGCCAGCCCCATTGGGGCCGGGAATGAAAAACTGTTTTTT CASPIGAGNEKLFF
. TRBJ1-1 TRBV10-3 . TGTGCCATCAGTCAGGGATGGAACACTGAAGCTTTCTTT CAISQGWNTEAFF
. TRBJ2-1 TRBV24-1 . TGTGCCACCAGTGATTTGACTCAGGGTGAAGTAAGGCAGTTCTTC CATSDLTQGEVRQFF
once TRBJ2-2 TRBV2 . TGTGCCAGCAAGGAGCCCGGGGAGCTGTTTTTT CASKEPGELFF
. TRBJ1-1 TRBV7-9 TRBD1 TGTGCCAGCAGATTAGGACAGGGGGCTGTGAACACTGAAGCTTTCTTT CASRLGQGAVNTEAFF
. TRBJ1-2 TRBV6-5 . TGTGCCAGCAGGCAACAGGGCTCTGACTATGGCTACACCTTC CASRQQGSDYGYTF
. TRBJ2-7 TRBV28 TRBD1 TGTGCCAGCAGTTCCGTGGACAGGGCGTCCTACGAGCAGTACTTC CASSSVDRASYEQYF
. TRBJ1-6 TRBV13 TRBD1 TGTGCCAGCAGCCTAGTGGCAGGGGGACAGGGAAGTTATAATTCACCCCTCCACTTT CASSLVAGGQGSYNSPLHF
. TRBJ2-4 TRBV25-1 TRBD1 TGTGCCAGCAGTTACCTCGGGACAGAGAAAAACATTCAGTACTTC CASSYLGTEKNIQYF
. TRBJ1-4 TRBV18 . TGTGCCAGCTCACCACCACTGAGTAATGAAAAACTGTTTTTT CASSPPLSNEKLFF
. TRBJ1-2 TRBV28 . TGTGCCAGCAGCCCGGACAGACCCTTCTATGGCTACACCTTC CASSPDRPFYGYTF
. TRBJ1-4 TRBV5-1 TRBD1 TGCGCCAGCAGCTTCTCGACAGGGACAACTAATGAAAAACTGTTTTTT CASSFSTGTTNEKLFF
. TRBJ1-6 TRBV6-2/TRBV6-3 . TGTGCCAGCAGTTATCCAACTCGGGGGGATTCACCCCTCCACTTT CASSYPTRGDSPLHF
once TRBJ1-1 TRBV3-1/TRBV3-2 TRBD1 TGTGCCAGCAGCCAAGGACAGGGAGTAAACACTGAAGCTTTCTTT CASSQGQGVNTEAFF
. TRBJ2-1 TRBV7-2 . TGTGCCAGCAGCTTAGCGGGAGGCGGGAACAATGAGCAGTTCTTC CASSLAGGGNNEQFF
. TRBJ1-4 TRBV6-5 . TGTGCCAGCAGTTACGACAGCAGTGGTCTTGAAAAACTGTTTTTT CASSYDSSGLEKLFF
. TRBJ2-7 TRBV6-5 . TGTGCCAGCCGACTGAGGAGGGAGCAGTACTTC CASRLRREQYF